The sequence of this T cell receptor (beta chain) was determined in a study of cytomegalovirus exposure and HLA in healthy donors. About the research overall: Of some 400 genotyped donors, 75% to 90% grouped in the Caucasian-associated ancestry cluster.

The PCR had 60 Vbeta and 13 Jbeta primers. The table came from immunoSEQ multiplex PCR; TCRdb's copy has only in-frame clones and leaves some out. The table has approximately 160,000 clones, roughly 80% seen once. The CDR3 runs to 17 residues. V lost 10 bases to trimming and J lost 1 base; unmatched junction nucleotides: 13. Germline CDR1 is ENHRY and CDR2 is SYGVKD. Though probably carrying unrecorded immune exposures, donors were nominally healthy at sampling. This clone was seen only a few times. Its antigen remains unidentified. Whole-study findings and limits: In vitro data verified a few CMV-associated chains as specific for CMV antigens. Further analysis, carried out later, found HLA-associated TCR beta chains more clonally expanded than equally common other chains.

This clonotype was sampled from a male donor in good health and CMV-seronegative. The chain recombines TRBV10-3 with TRBJ2-5; TRBD2 aligns across 12 bases. The specimen was PBMCs. The CDR3 region is CATSLAGGYNRQETQYF. Written as DNA, the CDR3 is TGTGCCACCTCCCTAGCGGGAGGGTACAACCGCCAAGAGACCCAGTACTTC.